This TCR beta chain was captured in a study of OX40 agonist ivuxolimab in advanced cancers. The study, taken as a whole, reports: The specificity for antigen of the expanded peripheral T cells was not determined. Clonal expansion in partial responders at 0.1-3.0 mg/kg ranked among the lowest. By week 6 at 0.1 to 3.0 mg/kg, blood CD4+ and CD8+ T cells had expanded clonally.

About this clone: Its antigen is undetermined.

Here immunoSEQ multiplex PCR was the method, and the copy in TCRdb shows in-frame clones only, minus some. The sample shows approximately 120,000 clones, 85% to 95% of them seen only once. Germline assignment: CDR1 LGHNA and CDR2 YNFKEQ. V was trimmed by 5 bases and J by 5 bases, leaving 12 bases between them. This CDR3 region has 14 residues. Exclusion applied to patients with autoimmune disease history or systemic immunosuppression. The sequenced sample was CD4+ or CD8+ T cells sorted from blood, obtained in a trial of the OX40 agonist ivuxolimab. The chain has TRBV4-2 and TRBJ1-4; D may be TRBD1 (6 bases). The TCR originated in an adult with an advanced solid tumor such as melanoma, head and neck, liver or kidney cancer. Here the CDR3 reads CASSGDTGNEKLFF. CDR3 in DNA: TGTGCCAGCAGCGGGGACACCGGGAATGAAAAACTGTTTTTT.